This T cell receptor beta chain was obtained from a study of CD8 T cells in Susac syndrome. Study-wide results and limits: Clonal CD8+ expansion in Susac was highest in TEMRA cells and active patients.

The authors reverse transcribed roughly 0.5 to 1 ug RNA with random hexamers. TCRdb re-called the immunoSEQ multiplex PCR reads through MiXCR, storing one row per CDR3 protein. The sample lists 95,000 to 150,000 distinct CDR3 sequences, just under 95% occurring once. CD8+ and CD4+ blood T cells underwent TCR beta sequencing. CD8+ and CD4+ T cells were negatively isolated; TEMRA cells were FACS-enriched. Turning to this clonotype: Its antigen is not identified.

This CDR3 is built from 14 residues. V lost 6 bases, J lost 2 bases, and 13 bases lay in between. The clonotype comes from a human donor with Susac syndrome. The gene calls are TRBV12-3 or TRBV12-4 and TRBJ1-2; D gene ambiguous. The sequenced sample was CD8+ T cells from PBMCs. The CDR3 nucleotides are TGTGCCAGCAGCTGGGAGAGTAACAACTATGGCTACACCTTC. This codes for CASSWESNNYGYTF.